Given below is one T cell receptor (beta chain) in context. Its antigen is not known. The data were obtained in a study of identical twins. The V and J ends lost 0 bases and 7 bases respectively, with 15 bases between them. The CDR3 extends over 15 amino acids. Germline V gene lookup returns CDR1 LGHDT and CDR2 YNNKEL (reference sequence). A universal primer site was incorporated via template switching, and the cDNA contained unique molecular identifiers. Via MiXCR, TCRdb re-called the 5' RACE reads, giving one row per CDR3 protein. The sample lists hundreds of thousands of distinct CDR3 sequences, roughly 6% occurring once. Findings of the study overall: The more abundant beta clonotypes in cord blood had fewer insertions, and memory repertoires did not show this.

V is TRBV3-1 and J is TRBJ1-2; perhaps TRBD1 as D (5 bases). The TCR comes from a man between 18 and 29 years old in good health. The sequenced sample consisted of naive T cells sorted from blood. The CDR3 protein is CASSQEGRAQVGYTF. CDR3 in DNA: TGTGCCAGCAGCCAAGAGGGGCGGGCGCAAGTTGGCTACACCTTC. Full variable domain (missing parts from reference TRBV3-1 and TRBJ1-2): DTAVSQTPKYLVTQMGNDKSIKCEQNLGHDTMYWYKQDSKKFLKIMFSYNNKELIINETVPNRFSPKSPDKAHLNLHINSLELGDSAVYFCASSQEGRAQVGYTFGSGTRLTVV.